The source of this T cell receptor beta chain is a study of T cell repertoires in cytomegalovirus infection. Germline V gives CDR1 SNHLY, CDR2 FYNNEI. There are 18 residues in the CDR3. Trimming at V came to 2 bases and at J to 0 bases, leaving 6 bases not matched to a gene. This clonotype was observed a handful of times. TCRdb reprocessed the reads with MiXCR, giving one entry per CDR3 protein. The sample has about 450,000 distinct CDR3 sequences, under 40% seen once. V and J are TRBV2 and TRBJ2-1; 11 bases match TRBD2. This receptor was identified in a human donor in good health (CMV status not recorded). Some clones in this sample may be carry-over from other donors' samples. The specimen was PBMCs. The chain's CDR3 is CASSELAGGLGSYNEQFF. CDR3 DNA sequence: TGTGCCAGCAGTGAACTAGCGGGGGGCCTGGGCTCCTACAATGAGCAGTTCTTC.